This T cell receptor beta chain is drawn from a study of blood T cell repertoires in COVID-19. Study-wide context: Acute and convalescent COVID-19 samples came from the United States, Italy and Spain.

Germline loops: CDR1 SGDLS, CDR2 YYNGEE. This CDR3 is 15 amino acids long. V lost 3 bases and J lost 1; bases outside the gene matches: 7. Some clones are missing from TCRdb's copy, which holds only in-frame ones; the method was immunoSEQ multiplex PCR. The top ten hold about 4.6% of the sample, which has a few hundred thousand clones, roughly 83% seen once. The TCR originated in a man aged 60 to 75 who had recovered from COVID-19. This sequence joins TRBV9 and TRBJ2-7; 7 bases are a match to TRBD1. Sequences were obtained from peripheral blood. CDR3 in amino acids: CASSAGRGPSYEQYF. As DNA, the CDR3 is TGTGCCAGCAGCGCGGGAAGGGGGCCGTCCTACGAGCAGTACTTC.